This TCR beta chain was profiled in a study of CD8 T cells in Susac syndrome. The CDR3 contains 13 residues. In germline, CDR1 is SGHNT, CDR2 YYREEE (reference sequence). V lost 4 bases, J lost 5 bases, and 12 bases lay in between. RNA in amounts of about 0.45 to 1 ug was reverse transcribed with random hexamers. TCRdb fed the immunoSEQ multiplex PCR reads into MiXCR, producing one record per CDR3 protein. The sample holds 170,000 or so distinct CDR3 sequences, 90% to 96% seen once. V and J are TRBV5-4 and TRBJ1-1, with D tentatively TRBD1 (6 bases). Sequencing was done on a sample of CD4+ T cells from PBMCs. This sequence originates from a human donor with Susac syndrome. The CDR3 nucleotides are TGTGCCAGCAGCCCAGGACAGAGAACTGAAGCTTTCTTT. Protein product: CASSPGQRTEAFF.